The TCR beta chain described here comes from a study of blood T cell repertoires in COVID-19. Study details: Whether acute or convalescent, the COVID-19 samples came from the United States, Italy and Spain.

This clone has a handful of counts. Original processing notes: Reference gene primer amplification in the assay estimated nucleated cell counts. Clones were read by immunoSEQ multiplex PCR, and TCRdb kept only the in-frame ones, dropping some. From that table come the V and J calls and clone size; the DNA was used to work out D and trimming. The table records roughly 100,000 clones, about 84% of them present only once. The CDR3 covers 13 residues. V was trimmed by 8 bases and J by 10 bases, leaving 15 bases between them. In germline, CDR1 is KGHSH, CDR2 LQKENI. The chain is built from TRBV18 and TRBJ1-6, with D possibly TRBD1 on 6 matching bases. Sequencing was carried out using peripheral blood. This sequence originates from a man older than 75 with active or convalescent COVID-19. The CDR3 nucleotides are TGTGCCAGCCAGACAGGCTCGGGGTCACCCCTCCACTTT. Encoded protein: CASQTGSGSPLHF.